Shown below are 3 T cell receptor beta chains from a single sample sequenced in a study of T cells in Graves' hyperthyroidism and ophthalmopathy. The investigators amplified TCR beta CDR3 regions from RNA transcripts. The study used the HTBI primer set for a first-round RT-PCR of the TCR CDR3. MiXCR, run by TCRdb on the multiplex PCR reads, gives a single entry per CDR3 protein. Here the sample spans about 320,000 distinct CDR3 sequences, about 15% being singletons. Sequencing used blood. The origin of the receptors is a young man with Graves' hyperthyroidism.

Many counts were recorded for this clonotype. The J gene is TRBJ2-1, the V gene TRBV2, with D hard to call. The germline CDR1 and CDR2 sequences are SNHLY and FYNNEI. The V end lost 5 bases, the J end lost 0 bases, and 8 bases lay between the germline ends. CDR3 size: 14 residues. CDR3 sequence reads: CASSNRASYNEQFF. Here the CDR3 DNA reads TGTGCCAGCAGTAACCGGGCCTCCTACAATGAGCAGTTCTTC.

This clonotype was seen at least ten times. CDR3 sequence: CASSSLAYAAEQYF. DNA for the CDR3: TGCGCCAGCAGCTCACTAGCGTATGCCGCCGAGCAGTACTTC. The rearrangement uses TRBV5-1 and TRBJ2-7; 7 nucleotides match TRBD2. V dropped 3 bases and J dropped 6; count of bases not matched to a gene: 9. This CDR3 comprises 14 residues. CDR1 and CDR2 from the germline V gene are SGHRS and YFSETQ.

This chain joins TRBV6-6 and TRBJ1-5, with D uncertain. Trimming removed 0 bases from V and 5 bases from J, with 8 bases in between. Germline CDR1 reads MNHNY; CDR2 reads SVGAGI (reference sequence). The CDR3 sequence is 14 residues long. In DNA form, the CDR3 reads TGTGCCAGCAGTTACTCAGCAACTCATCAGCCCCAGCATTTT. This translates into CASSYSATHQPQHF.